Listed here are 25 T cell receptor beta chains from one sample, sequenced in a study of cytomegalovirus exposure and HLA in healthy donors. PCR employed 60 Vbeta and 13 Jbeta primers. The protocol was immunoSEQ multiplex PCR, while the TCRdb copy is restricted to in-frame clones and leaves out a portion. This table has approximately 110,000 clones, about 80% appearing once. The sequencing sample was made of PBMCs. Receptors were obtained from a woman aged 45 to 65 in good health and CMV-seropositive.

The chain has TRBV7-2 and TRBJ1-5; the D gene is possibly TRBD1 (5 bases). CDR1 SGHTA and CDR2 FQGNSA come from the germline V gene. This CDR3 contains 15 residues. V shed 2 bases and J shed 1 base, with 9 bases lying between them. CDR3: CASSLTGSSNQPQHF. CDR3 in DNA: TGTGCCAGCAGCTTAACAGGAAGCAGCAATCAGCCCCAGCATTTT.

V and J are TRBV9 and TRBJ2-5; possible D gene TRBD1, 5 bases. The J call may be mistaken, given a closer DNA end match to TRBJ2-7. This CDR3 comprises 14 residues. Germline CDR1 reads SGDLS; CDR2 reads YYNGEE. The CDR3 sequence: CASTLGAGPYEQYF. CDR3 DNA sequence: TGTGCCAGCACCCTAGGGGCAGGACCTTACGAGCAGTACTTC.

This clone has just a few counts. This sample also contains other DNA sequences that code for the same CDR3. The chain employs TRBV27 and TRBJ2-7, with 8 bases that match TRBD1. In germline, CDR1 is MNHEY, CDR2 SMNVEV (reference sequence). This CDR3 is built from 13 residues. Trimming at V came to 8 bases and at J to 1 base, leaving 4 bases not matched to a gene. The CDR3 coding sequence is TGTGCCAGCCGCCGACAGGGGTCCTACGAGCAGTACTTC. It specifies CASRRQGSYEQYF.

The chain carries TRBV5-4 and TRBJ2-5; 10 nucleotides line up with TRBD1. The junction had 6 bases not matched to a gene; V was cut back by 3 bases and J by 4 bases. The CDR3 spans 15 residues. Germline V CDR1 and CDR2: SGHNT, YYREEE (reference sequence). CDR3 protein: CASSSGQGYLETQYF. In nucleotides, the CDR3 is TGTGCCAGCAGCTCGGGACAGGGGTACCTAGAGACCCAGTACTTC.

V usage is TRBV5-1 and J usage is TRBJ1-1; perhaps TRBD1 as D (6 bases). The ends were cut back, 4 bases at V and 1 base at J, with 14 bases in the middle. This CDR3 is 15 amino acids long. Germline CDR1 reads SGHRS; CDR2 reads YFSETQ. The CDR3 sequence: CASSLAGQSNTEAFF. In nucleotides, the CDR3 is TGCGCCAGCAGCCTAGCAGGACAGTCGAACACTGAAGCTTTCTTT.

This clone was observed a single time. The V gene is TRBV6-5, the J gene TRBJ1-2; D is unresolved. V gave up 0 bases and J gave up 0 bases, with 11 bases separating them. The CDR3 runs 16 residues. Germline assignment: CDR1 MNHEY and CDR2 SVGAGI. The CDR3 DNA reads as TGTGCCAGCAGTTACTCGAGAGAGAGGTCTAACTATGGCTACACCTTC. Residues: CASSYSRERSNYGYTF.

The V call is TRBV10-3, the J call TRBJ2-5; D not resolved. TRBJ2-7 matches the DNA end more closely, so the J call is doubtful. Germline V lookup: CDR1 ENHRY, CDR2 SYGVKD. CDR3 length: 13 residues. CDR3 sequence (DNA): TGTGCCATCAGTGGAGGTTTTTCTAACGAGCAGTACTTC. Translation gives CAISGGFSNEQYF.

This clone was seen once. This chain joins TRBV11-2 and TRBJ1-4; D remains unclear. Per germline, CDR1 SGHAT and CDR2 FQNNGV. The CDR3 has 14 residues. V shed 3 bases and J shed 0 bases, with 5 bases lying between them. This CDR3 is CASSFGTTNEKLFF. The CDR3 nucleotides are TGTGCCAGCAGCTTCGGTACAACTAATGAAAAACTGTTTTTT.

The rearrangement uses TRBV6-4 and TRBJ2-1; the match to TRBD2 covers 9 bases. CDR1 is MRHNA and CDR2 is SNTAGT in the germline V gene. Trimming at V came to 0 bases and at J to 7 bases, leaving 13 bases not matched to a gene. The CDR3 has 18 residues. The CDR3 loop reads CASSDSFRREGHGNEQFF. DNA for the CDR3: TGTGCCAGCAGTGACTCGTTTAGGCGGGAGGGCCATGGGAATGAGCAGTTCTTC.

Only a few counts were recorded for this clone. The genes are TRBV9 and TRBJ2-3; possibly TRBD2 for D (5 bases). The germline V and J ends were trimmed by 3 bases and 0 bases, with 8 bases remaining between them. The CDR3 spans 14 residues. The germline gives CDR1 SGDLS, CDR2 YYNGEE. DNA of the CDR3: TGTGCCAGCAGCGCTAGCCTCAGCACAGATACGCAGTATTTT. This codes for CASSASLSTDTQYF.

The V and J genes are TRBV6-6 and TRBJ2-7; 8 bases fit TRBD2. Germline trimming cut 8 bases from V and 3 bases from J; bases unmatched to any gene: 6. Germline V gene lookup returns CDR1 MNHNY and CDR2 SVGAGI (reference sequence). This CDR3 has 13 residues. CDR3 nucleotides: TGTGCCAGCTTCGGGGGGGCGAACTACGAGCAGTACTTC. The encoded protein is CASFGGANYEQYF.

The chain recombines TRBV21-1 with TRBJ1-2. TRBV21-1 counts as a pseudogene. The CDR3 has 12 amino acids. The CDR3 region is CASSKKNGGYTF. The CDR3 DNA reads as TGTGCCAGCAGCAAGAAAAACGGGGGCTACACCTTC.

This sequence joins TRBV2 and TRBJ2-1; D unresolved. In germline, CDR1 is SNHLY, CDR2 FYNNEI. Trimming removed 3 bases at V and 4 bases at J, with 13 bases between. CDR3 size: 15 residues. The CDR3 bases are TGTGCCAGCAGTGACGGCAGACTCCTTTACAATGAGCAGTTCTTC. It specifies CASSDGRLLYNEQFF. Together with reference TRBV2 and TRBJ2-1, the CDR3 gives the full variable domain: EPEVTQTPSHQVTQMGQEVILRCVPISNHLYFYWYRQILGQKVEFLVSFYNNEISEKSEIFDDQFSVERPDGSNFTLKIRSTKLEDSAMYFCASSDGRLLYNEQFFGPGTRLTVL.

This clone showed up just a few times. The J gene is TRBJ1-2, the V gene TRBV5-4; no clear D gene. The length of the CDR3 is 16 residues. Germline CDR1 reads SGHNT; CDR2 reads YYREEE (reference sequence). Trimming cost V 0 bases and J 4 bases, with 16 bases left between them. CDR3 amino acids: CASSLGLGTAIYGYTF. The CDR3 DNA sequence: TGTGCCAGCAGCTTGGGGTTGGGCACTGCGATCTATGGCTACACCTTC.

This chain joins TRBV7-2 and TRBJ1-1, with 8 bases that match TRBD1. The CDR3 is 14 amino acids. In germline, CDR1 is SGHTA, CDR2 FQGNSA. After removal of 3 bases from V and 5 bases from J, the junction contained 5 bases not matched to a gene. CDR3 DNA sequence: TGTGCCAGCAGCTTTAAGAGACAGGGGACTGAAGCTTTCTTT. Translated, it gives CASSFKRQGTEAFF.

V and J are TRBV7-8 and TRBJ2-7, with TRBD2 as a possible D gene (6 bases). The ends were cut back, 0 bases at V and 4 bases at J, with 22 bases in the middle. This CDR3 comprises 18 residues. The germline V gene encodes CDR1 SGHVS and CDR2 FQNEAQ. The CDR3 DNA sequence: TGTGCCAGCAGCTTAGCACACCGGGTTTTAGCGGCGGAATACGAGCAGTACTTC. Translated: CASSLAHRVLAAEYEQYF.

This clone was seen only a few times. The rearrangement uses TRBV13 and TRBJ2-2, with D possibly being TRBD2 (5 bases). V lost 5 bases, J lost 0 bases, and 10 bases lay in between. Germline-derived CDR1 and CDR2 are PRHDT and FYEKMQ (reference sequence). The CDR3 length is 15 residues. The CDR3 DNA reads TGTGCCAGCAGCCAGGACGGGGCGAACACCGGGGAGCTGTTTTTT. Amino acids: CASSQDGANTGELFF.

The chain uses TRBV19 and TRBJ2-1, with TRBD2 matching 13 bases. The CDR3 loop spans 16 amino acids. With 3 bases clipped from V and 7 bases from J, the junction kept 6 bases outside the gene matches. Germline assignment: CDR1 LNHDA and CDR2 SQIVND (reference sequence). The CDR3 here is CASSMSRLAGGNEQFF. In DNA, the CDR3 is TGTGCCAGTAGTATGTCGAGACTAGCGGGAGGTAATGAGCAGTTCTTC. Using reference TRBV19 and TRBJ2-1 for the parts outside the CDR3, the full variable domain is DGGITQSPKYLFRKEGQNVTLSCEQNLNHDAMYWYRQDPGQGLRLIYYSQIVNDFQKGDIAEGYSVSREKKESFPLTVTSAQKNPTAFYLCASSMSRLAGGNEQFFGPGTRLTVL.

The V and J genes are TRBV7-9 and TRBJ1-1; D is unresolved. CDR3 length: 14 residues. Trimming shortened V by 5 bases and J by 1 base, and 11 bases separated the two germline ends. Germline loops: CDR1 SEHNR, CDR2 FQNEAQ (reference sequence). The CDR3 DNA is TGTGCCAGCAGCAAAGGAGGAGGGAACACTGAAGCTTTCTTT. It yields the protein CASSKGGGNTEAFF. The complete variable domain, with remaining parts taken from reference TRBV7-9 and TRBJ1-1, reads DTGVSQNPRHKITKRGQNVTFRCDPISEHNRLYWYRQTLGQGPEFLTYFQNEAQLEKSRLLSDRFSAERPKGSFSTLEIQRTEQGDSAMYLCASSKGGGNTEAFFGQGTRLTVV.

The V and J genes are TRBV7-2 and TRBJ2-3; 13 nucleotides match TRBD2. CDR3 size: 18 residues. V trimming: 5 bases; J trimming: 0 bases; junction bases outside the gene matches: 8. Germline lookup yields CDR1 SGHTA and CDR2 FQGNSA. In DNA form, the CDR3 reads TGTGCCAGCAGCCGGACTAGCGGGAGTCCCGCTAGCACAGATACGCAGTATTTT. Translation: CASSRTSGSPASTDTQYF.

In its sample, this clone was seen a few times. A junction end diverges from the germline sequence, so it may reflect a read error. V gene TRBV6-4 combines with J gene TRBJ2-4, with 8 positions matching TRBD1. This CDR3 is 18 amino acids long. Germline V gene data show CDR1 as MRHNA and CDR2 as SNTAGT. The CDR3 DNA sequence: TGTGCCAGCAGTGAACAGGGGGTCGGGATTGGCTCCAAAAACAGTCAGTACTTC. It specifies CASSEQGVGIGSKNSQYF.

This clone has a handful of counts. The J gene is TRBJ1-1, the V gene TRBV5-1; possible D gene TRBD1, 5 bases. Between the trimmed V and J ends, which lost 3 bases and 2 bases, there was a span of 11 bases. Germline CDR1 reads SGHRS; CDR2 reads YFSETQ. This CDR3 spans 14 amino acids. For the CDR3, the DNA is TGCGCCAGCAGCTCAAGGACACTAAACACTGAAGCTTTCTTT. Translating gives CASSSRTLNTEAFF.

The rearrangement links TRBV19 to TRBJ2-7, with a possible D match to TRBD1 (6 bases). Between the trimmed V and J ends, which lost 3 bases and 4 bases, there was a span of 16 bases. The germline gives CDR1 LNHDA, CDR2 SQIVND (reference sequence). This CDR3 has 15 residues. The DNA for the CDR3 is TGTGCCAGTAGTATGAGGGCAGGGGCTGGATACGAGCAGTACTTC. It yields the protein CASSMRAGAGYEQYF.

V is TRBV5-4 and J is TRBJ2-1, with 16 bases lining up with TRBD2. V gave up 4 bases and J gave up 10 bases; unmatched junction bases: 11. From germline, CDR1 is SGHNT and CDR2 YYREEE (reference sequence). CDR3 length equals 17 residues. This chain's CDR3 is CASSPGTSGRALSEQFF. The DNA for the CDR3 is TGTGCCAGCAGCCCCGGGACTAGCGGGAGGGCCTTAAGCGAGCAGTTCTTC.

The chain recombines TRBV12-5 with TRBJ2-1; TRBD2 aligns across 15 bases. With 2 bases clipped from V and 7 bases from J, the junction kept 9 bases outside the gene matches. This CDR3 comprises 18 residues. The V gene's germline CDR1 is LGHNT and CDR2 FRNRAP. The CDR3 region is CASGLLPGLAGGKNEQFF. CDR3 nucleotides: TGTGCTAGTGGTTTGCTCCCGGGACTAGCGGGAGGAAAAAATGAGCAGTTCTTC. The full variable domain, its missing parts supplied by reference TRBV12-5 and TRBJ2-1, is DARVTQTPRHKVTEMGQEVTMRCQPILGHNTVFWYRQTMMQGLELLAYFRNRAPLDDSGMPKDRFSAEMPDATLATLKIQPSEPRDSAVYFCASGLLPGLAGGKNEQFFGPGTRLTVL.